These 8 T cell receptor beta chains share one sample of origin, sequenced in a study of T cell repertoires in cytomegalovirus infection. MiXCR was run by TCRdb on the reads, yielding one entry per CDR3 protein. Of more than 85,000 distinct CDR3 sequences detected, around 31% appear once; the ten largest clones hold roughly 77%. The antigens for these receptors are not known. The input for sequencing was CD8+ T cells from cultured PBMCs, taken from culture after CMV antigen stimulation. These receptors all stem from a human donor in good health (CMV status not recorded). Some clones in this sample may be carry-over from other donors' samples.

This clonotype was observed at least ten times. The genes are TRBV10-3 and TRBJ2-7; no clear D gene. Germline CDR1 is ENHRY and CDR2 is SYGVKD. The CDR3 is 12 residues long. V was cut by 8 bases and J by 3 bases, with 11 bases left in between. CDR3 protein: CAIAQLDYEQYF. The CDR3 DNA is TGTGCCATCGCCCAGTTGGACTACGAGCAGTACTTC.

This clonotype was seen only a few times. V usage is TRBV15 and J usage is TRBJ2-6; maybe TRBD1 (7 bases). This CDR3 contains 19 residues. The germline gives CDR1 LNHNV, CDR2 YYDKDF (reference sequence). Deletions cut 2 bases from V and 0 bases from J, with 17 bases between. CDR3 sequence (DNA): TGTGCCACCAGCAGACTAGGGGGGACAGCCCTCTCTGGGGCCAACGTCCTGACTTTC. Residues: CATSRLGGTALSGANVLTF.

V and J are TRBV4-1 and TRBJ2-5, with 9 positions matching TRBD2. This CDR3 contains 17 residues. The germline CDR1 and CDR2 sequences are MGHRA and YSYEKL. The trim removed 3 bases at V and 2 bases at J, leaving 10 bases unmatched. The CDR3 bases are TGCGCCAGCAGCCATGGGGGGGCTAGCGGGGCTCAAGAGACCCAGTACTTC. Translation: CASSHGGASGAQETQYF.

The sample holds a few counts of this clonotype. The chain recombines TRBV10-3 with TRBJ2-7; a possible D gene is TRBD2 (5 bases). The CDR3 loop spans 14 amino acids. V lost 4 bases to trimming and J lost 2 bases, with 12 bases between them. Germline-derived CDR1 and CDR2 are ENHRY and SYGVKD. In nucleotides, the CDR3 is TGTGCCATCAGTGCGCCCGGGATGACCTACGAGCAGTACTTC. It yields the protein CAISAPGMTYEQYF.

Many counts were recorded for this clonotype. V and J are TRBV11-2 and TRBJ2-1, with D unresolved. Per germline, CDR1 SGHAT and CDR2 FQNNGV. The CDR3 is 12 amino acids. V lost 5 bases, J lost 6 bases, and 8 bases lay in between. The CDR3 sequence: CASSRVTNEQFF. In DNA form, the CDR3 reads TGTGCCAGCAGCCGAGTGACCAATGAGCAGTTCTTC.

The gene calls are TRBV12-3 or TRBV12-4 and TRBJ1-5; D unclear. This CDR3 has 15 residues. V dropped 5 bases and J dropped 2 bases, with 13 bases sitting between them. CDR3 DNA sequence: TGTGCCAGCAGTCCCTCGGTCGGGGGCAATCAGCCCCAGCATTTT. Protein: CASSPSVGGNQPQHF.

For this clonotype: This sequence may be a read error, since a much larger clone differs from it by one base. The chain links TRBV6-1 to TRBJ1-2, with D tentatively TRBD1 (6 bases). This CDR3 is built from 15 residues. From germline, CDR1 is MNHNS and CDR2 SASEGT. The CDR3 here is CASSQEQGFDYGYIF. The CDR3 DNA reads TGTGCCAGCAGCCAAGAACAGGGTTTTGACTATGGCTACATCTTC.

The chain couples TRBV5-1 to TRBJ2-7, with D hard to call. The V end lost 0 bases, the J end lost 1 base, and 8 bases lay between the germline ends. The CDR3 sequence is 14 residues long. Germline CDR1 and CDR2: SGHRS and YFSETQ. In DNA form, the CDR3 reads TGCGCCAGCAGCTTGGAATGGGAATCCTACGAGCAGTACTTC. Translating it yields CASSLEWESYEQYF.